One sample yielded the 5 T cell receptor beta chains listed below, sequenced in a study of T cell repertoires in cytomegalovirus infection. A single record per CDR3 protein comes from TCRdb applying MiXCR to the reads. This table has hundreds of thousands of distinct CDR3 sequences, approximately 32% appearing once. Their cognate antigens are unknown. Specimen: cultured CD8+ T cells from PBMCs, collected from culture after CMV antigen stimulation. The receptors stem from a human donor in good health (CMV status not recorded). Some clones in this sample may be carry-over from other donors' samples.

V and J are TRBV6-1 and TRBJ1-1; 7 positions match TRBD1. The V segment lost 5 bases and the J segment 7 bases; nucleotides outside the gene matches: 10. CDR1 and CDR2 (germline): MNHNS, SASEGT. The CDR3 is 14 amino acids. The CDR3 coding sequence is TGTGCCAGCAGTATCCACAGGGGTGGTAATGAAGCTTTCTTT. Translated, it gives CASSIHRGGNEAFF.

There are a few counts of this clonotype. V and J are TRBV4-2 and TRBJ2-2; D might be TRBD1 (5 bases). Trimming stripped 0 bases from V and 3 bases from J, with 14 bases between. Germline V gene sequence: CDR1 LGHNA, CDR2 YNFKEQ. The CDR3 runs to 17 residues. CDR3 sequence: CASSQDRTLGYTGELFF. CDR3 nucleotides: TGTGCCAGCAGCCAAGATAGGACACTTGGTTACACCGGGGAGCTGTTTTTT.

The rearrangement joins TRBV7-6 to TRBJ2-2; no firm D call. Germline CDR1 and CDR2: SGHVS and FNYEAQ. The CDR3 has 13 residues. Trimming cost V 5 bases and J 6 bases, with 10 bases left between them. CDR3 coding DNA: TGTGCCAGCAGCAGGATGGGGTCCGGGGAGCTGTTTTTT. The encoded protein is CASSRMGSGELFF.

The chain recombines TRBV6-1 with TRBJ2-7; 7 bases match TRBD1. CDR1 and CDR2 from the germline V gene are MNHNS and SASEGT. V gave up 5 bases and J gave up 4 bases; unmatched junction bases: 11. The CDR3 length is 15 residues. The CDR3 reads CASSRQTGVRYEQYV. CDR3 in DNA: TGTGCCAGCAGTCGCCAAACAGGGGTAAGATACGAGCAGTACGTC.

This clonotype was counted at least ten times. The chain links TRBV7-9 to TRBJ1-1; D remains ambiguous. CDR3 length equals 14 residues. Germline-derived CDR1 and CDR2 are SEHNR and FQNEAQ (reference sequence). Trimming stripped 5 bases from V and 1 base from J, with 11 bases between. CDR3 nucleotide sequence: TGTGCCAGCAGCCAAACGGGCCCGAACACTGAAGCTTTCTTT. Its protein is CASSQTGPNTEAFF.